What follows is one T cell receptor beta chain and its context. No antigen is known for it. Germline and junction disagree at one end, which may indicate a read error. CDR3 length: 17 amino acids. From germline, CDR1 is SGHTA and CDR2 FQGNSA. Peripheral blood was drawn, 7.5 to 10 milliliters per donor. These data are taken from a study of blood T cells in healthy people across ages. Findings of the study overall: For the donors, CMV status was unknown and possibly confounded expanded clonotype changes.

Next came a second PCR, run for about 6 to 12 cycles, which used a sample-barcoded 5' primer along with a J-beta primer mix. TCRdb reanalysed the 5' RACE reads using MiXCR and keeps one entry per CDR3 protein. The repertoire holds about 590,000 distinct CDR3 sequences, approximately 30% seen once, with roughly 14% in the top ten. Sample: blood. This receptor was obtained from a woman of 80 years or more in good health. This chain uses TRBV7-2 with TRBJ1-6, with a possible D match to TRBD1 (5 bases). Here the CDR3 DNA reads TGTGCCAGCAGGGGAGGGTCAGGGACGACCTATAATTCGCCCCCCCACTTT. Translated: CASRGGSGTTYNSPPHF.